This T cell receptor beta chain was recorded in a study of T cells expressing NK-cell markers. Study summary: The TCR beta repertoires were obtained from sorted CD3+CD56+NKG2C+, CD3+CD56+NKG2C- and CD3+CD56-NKG2C+ T cells. Study-level points and caveats: For over 5 donors, the dominant NKG2C+ clonotypes made up 1.0-7.0% of their CD8+ T cells.

Following a re-call of the 5' RACE reads, TCRdb has one entry per CDR3 protein and lacks DNA. This table lists 250,000 to 300,000 distinct CDR3 sequences. Germline V gene data show CDR1 as SQVTM and CDR2 as ANQGSEA. The CDR3 has 13 residues. A word on this clonotype: Its antigen is undetermined.

This sequence originates from a woman between 18 and 69 years old in good health. The J gene is TRBJ2-3, the V gene TRBV29-1; the D call of TRBD2 rests on TCRdb alone, since no DNA is present to check it. Sequenced: blood T cells: a sorted CD56 or NKG2C T cell subset, CD4+ or CD8+ T cells, or bulk PBMC T cells (not recorded which). This CDR3 reads CSIRTAGGNTQYF.